This is a list of T cell receptor beta chains from one sample in a study of cytomegalovirus exposure and HLA in healthy donors. Here immunoSEQ multiplex PCR was the method, and the copy in TCRdb shows in-frame clones only, minus some. The sample lists approximately 190,000 clones; approximately 80% were seen once. The sample consisted of PBMCs. All receptors come from a woman in her 30s in good health and CMV-seropositive. Both conserved end residues are part of each CDR3. Fields, in order: clone size, D gene, V gene, J gene, CDR3 DNA, CDR3 protein. The D gene is left open where the match is weak. Size values are once, few and many counts, or a class for expanded clones, and some rows have none.

>.|TRBD1|TRBV6-6|TRBJ1-2
TGTGCCACCACAGGGGATTGGGACTATGGCTACACCTTC
CATTGDWDYGYTF
>.|.|TRBV2|TRBJ2-5
TGTGCCAGCAGTGAAAGGCTAGCGAGACCAGAGACCCAGTACTTC
CASSERLARPETQYF
>.|TRBD1|TRBV9|TRBJ1-4
TGTGCCAGCAGCGTAGATCAGGGGGCAACTAATGAAAAACTGTTTTTT
CASSVDQGATNEKLFF
>.|TRBD2|TRBV5-1|TRBJ2-1
TGCGCCAGCAGCCGGGGGGGCTACAATGAGCAGTTCTTC
CASSRGGYNEQFF
>.|TRBD1|TRBV6-1|TRBJ1-5
TGTGCCAGCAGTTCCGGGACAGGGACTAATCAGCCCCAGCATTTT
CASSSGTGTNQPQHF
>.|.|TRBV5-1|TRBJ2-1
TGCGCCAGCAGCTGGACAGCAAACTCCTACAATGAGCAGTTCTTC
CASSWTANSYNEQFF
>.|.|TRBV7-9|TRBJ2-5
TGTGCCAGCAGCCCGGGACTTCAAGAGACCCAGTACTTC
CASSPGLQETQYF
>.|TRBD2|TRBV18|TRBJ2-7
TGTGCCAGCTCACCGACTAGCGGGGCCTACGAGCAGTACTTC
CASSPTSGAYEQYF
>.|.|TRBV7-9|TRBJ2-1
TGTGCCAGCAGCTTAGGGCGGGCAGACGGCAATGAGCAGTTCTTC
CASSLGRADGNEQFF
>.|TRBD1|TRBV28|TRBJ1-6
TGCGCCAGCACCCAGGGGGGTTACAATTCACCCCTCCACTTT
CASTQGGYNSPLHF
>.|.|TRBV4-3|TRBJ2-1
TGCGCCAGCAGCCAACGGGGTAATGAGCAGTTCTTC
CASSQRGNEQFF
>.|TRBD1|TRBV5-1|TRBJ2-7
TGCGCCAGCAGCCTATCCGGGACAGGGAACGAGCAGTACTTC
CASSLSGTGNEQYF
>.|TRBD1|TRBV6-5|TRBJ1-2
TGTGCCAGCAGTCGATCCGGGACAGGATATGGCTACACCTTC
CASSRSGTGYGYTF
>.|TRBD2|TRBV4-1|TRBJ2-1
TGCGCCAGCAGCCAAGAATTTCCCAGCGGGAGGACTTTTGAGCAGTTCTTC
CASSQEFPSGRTFEQFF
>.|TRBD2|TRBV9|TRBJ2-1
TGTGCCAGCAGCGTAGAACTTCGGACTAGCCCCAATGAGCAGTTCTTC
CASSVELRTSPNEQFF
>few|TRBD1|TRBV28|TRBJ1-4
TGTGCCAGCAGGACGGACAGGGAGGGGCCCCGTAATGAAAAACTGTTTTTT
CASRTDREGPRNEKLFF
>.|TRBD2|TRBV9|TRBJ2-1
TGTGCCAGCAGCGCTAGCGGGAGCTCCTACAATGAGCAGTTCTTC
CASSASGSSYNEQFF
>.|TRBD1|TRBV6-5|TRBJ1-2
TGTGCCAGCAGCTTGGACAGGGGAGACGGCTACACCTTC
CASSLDRGDGYTF
>.|TRBD1|TRBV7-2|TRBJ1-5
TGTGCCAGCAGCGGACGACAGGGGATTAATCAGCCCCAGCATTTT
CASSGRQGINQPQHF
>.|TRBD2|TRBV4-1|TRBJ2-7
TGCGCCAGCAGCCAAGCTAGCGGGGTCTCCCACGAGCAGTACTTC
CASSQASGVSHEQYF